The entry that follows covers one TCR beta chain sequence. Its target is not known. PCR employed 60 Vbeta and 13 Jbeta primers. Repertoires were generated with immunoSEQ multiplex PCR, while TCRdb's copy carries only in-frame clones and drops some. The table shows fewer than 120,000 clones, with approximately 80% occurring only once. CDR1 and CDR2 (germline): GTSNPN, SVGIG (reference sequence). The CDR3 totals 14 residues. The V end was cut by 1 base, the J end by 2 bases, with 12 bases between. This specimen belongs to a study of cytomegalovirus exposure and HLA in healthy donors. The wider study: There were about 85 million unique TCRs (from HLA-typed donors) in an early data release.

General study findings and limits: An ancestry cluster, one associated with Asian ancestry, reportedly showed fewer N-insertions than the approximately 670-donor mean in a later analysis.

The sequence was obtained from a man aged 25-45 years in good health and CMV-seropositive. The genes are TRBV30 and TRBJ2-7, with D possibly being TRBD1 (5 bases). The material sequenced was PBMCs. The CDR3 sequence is CAWSGQLKPYEQYF. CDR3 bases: TGTGCCTGGAGTGGACAGCTCAAACCCTACGAGCAGTACTTC.